These 23 T cell receptor beta chains were all obtained from the same sample, sequenced in a study of blood T cell repertoires in COVID-19. The assay was immunoSEQ multiplex PCR, and TCRdb's table has in-frame clones only and misses some. The sample includes roughly 200,000 clones, almost 90% of them seen just once. The sequenced sample was peripheral blood. The receptor set was obtained from a man over 45 with acute or convalescent COVID-19.

The chain links TRBV15 to TRBJ2-2, with 7 bases lining up with TRBD2. CDR3 size: 15 residues. V gave up 3 bases and J gave up 6 bases; unmatched junction bases: 7. Looked up from germline, CDR1 is LNHNV and CDR2 is YYDKDF (reference sequence). The CDR3 DNA reads TGTGCCACCAGCAGTAGGACTAGTTATGCCGGGGAGCTGTTTTTT. This sequence encodes CATSSRTSYAGELFF.

The CDR3 here is CASSPAGVVTGELFF. As DNA, the CDR3 is TGTGCCAGCAGCCCAGCGGGGGTAGTCACCGGGGAGCTGTTTTTT. V is TRBV11-1 and J is TRBJ2-2; TRBD2 agrees at 8 bases. Unmatched junction bases numbered 6, after V lost 5 bases and J lost 4 bases. Germline assignment: CDR1 SGHAT and CDR2 FQDESV (reference sequence). This CDR3 is 15 amino acids long.

The chain recombines TRBV19 with TRBJ1-4; TRBD1 aligns across 9 bases. The V and J ends lost 7 bases and 5 bases, in that order; junction bases with no gene match: 17. Germline loops: CDR1 LNHDA, CDR2 SQIVND (reference sequence). The CDR3 consists of 18 residues. CDR3 nucleotide sequence: TGTGCCAGTAAAGTAAAGGTGGGCCAGACAGGGGGGAATGAAAAACTGTTTTTT. Protein product: CASKVKVGQTGGNEKLFF.

V is TRBV6-5 and J is TRBJ1-5; weak D call: TRBD1 (5 bases). V gave up 2 bases and J gave up 5 bases, with 13 bases separating them. This CDR3 has 15 amino acids. Looked up from germline, CDR1 is MNHEY and CDR2 is SVGAGI. The CDR3 DNA follows: TGTGCCAGCAGTTACGATGGGACGGGAGATCAGCCCCAGCATTTT. Protein sequence: CASSYDGTGDQPQHF.

The chain uses TRBV3-1 (or the pseudogene TRBV3-2) and TRBJ2-3; D possibly corresponds to TRBD2 (5 bases). The length of the CDR3 is 15 residues. Per germline, CDR1 LGHDT and CDR2 YNNKEL (reference sequence). V was trimmed by 1 base and J by 1 base, leaving 9 bases between them. CDR3 DNA: TGTGCCAGCAGCCAAGGGGGAGCGGGCACAGATACGCAGTATTTT. Its translation is CASSQGGAGTDTQYF.

The chain carries TRBV4-3 and TRBJ1-2; D is unresolved. This CDR3 has 14 amino acids. Germline CDR1 is LGHNA and CDR2 is YSLEER. Trimming took 3 bases from V and 4 from J, leaving 12 bases between them. The CDR3 DNA is TGCGCCAGCAGCCACGGAGGGCGGGCCTATGGCTACACCTTC. It translates to CASSHGGRAYGYTF.

This rearrangement joins TRBV7-2 to TRBJ1-1; D unclear. Germline values: CDR1 SGHTA, CDR2 FQGNSA. V dropped 6 bases and J dropped 1 base, with 9 bases sitting between them. The CDR3 runs 13 residues. The CDR3 is CASSLQKNTEAFF. The DNA of the CDR3 is TGTGCCAGCAGTCTACAGAAGAACACTGAAGCTTTCTTT.

The chain employs TRBV14 and TRBJ2-3, with D uncertain. CDR3 length: 15 amino acids. The germline V gene encodes CDR1 SGHDN and CDR2 FVKESK. The V end was cut by 1 base, the J end by 5 bases, with 13 bases between. The DNA for the CDR3 is TGTGCCAGCAGCCAAGCTTGGCTAGGTGTAGATACGCAGTATTTT. Translation gives CASSQAWLGVDTQYF.

The V and J genes are TRBV7-6 and TRBJ1-1; 7 nucleotides line up with TRBD1. V was clipped by 1 base and J by 1 base; unmatched bases: 3. The CDR3 is 15 residues long. In germline, CDR1 is SGHVS, CDR2 FNYEAQ. The CDR3 protein is CASSLDRGWNTEAFF. The CDR3 DNA sequence: TGTGCCAGCAGCTTAGACAGGGGATGGAACACTGAAGCTTTCTTT.

J is TRBJ1-4 and V is TRBV6-5, with D tentatively TRBD1 (6 bases). The V gene lost 6 bases and the J gene lost 8 bases, with 19 bases spanning the gap. The CDR3 runs 15 residues. CDR1 is MNHEY, CDR2 SVGAGI, per germline. The CDR3 DNA follows: TGTGCCAGCAGCAACGGGGGGGCCAGCGAGGAAAAACTGTTTTTT. It translates to CASSNGGASEEKLFF.

The chain links TRBV2 to TRBJ1-1; 9 bases agree with TRBD1. Trimming took 6 bases from V and 1 from J; bases not matched to a gene: 6. The CDR3 is 15 amino acids. Germline V gene lookup returns CDR1 SNHLY and CDR2 FYNNEI. CDR3 amino acids: CASRLTTGGNTEAFF. CDR3 coding DNA: TGTGCCAGCAGACTTACGACAGGGGGGAACACTGAAGCTTTCTTT. Full variable domain (outside the CDR3, taken from reference TRBV2 and TRBJ1-1): EPEVTQTPSHQVTQMGQEVILRCVPISNHLYFYWYRQILGQKVEFLVSFYNNEISEKSEIFDDQFSVERPDGSNFTLKIRSTKLEDSAMYFCASRLTTGGNTEAFFGQGTRLTVV.

The chain uses TRBV3-1 (or the pseudogene TRBV3-2) and TRBJ1-5; no clear D gene. Deletions cut 3 bases from V and 0 bases from J, with 3 bases between. CDR1 is LGHDT, CDR2 YNNKEL, per germline (reference sequence). The CDR3 sequence is 13 residues long. CDR3 in DNA: TGTGCCAGCAGCCAGTATAGCAATCAGCCCCAGCATTTT. Its translation: CASSQYSNQPQHF.

This clone was detected a few times. The gene calls are TRBV23-1 and TRBJ2-3; weak D call: TRBD1 (6 bases). TRBV23-1 is annotated as an ORF whose role is uncertain. This CDR3 is built from 15 residues. Trimming stripped 6 bases from V and 2 bases from J, with 15 bases between. The CDR3 DNA reads TGCGCCAGCAGCCAGGCGGACAGACCCACAGATACGCAGTATTTT. The encoded protein is CASSQADRPTDTQYF.

The V call is TRBV10-3, the J call TRBJ2-2; 12 nucleotides match TRBD2. V lost 1 base to trimming and J lost 10 bases; unmatched junction nucleotides: 10. The CDR3 totals 17 residues. Germline V gene data show CDR1 as ENHRY and CDR2 as SYGVKD. The DNA of the CDR3 is TGTGCCATCAGTGAGTGGCCTAGCGGGGGGGCTAACTTGGAGCTGTTTTTT. Translation gives CAISEWPSGGANLELFF.

The V call is TRBV11-2, the J call TRBJ1-1; D is possibly TRBD1 (5 bases). There are 16 residues in the CDR3. Per the germline V gene, CDR1 is SGHAT and CDR2 is FQNNGV. V dropped 7 bases and J dropped 0 bases, with 18 bases sitting between them. The CDR3 loop reads CASTNQGSVLNTEAFF. For the CDR3, the DNA is TGTGCCAGCACCAATCAGGGATCAGTCTTGAACACTGAAGCTTTCTTT.

The chain combines TRBV5-1 with TRBJ2-2; 7 positions match TRBD1. The V segment lost 3 bases and the J segment 7 bases; nucleotides outside the gene matches: 6. Per germline, CDR1 SGHRS and CDR2 YFSETQ. The CDR3 contains 14 residues. CDR3 sequence: CASSWGQSIGELFF. The CDR3 DNA sequence: TGCGCCAGCAGCTGGGGACAGTCTATCGGGGAGCTGTTTTTT.

This chain connects TRBV7-2 to TRBJ1-4, with D uncertain. The CDR3 extends over 15 amino acids. The V gene lost 4 bases and the J gene lost 3 bases, with 12 bases spanning the gap. Germline lookup yields CDR1 SGHTA and CDR2 FQGNSA. The CDR3, as DNA: TGTGCCAGCAGCTCCGCGCGGCTAGCTAATGAAAAACTGTTTTTT. Encoded protein: CASSSARLANEKLFF.

The chain uses TRBV11-2 and TRBJ1-3; a weak D match, TRBD1 (5 bases). V lost 7 bases, J lost 2 bases, and 15 bases lay in between. CDR1 and CDR2 (germline): SGHAT, FQNNGV. The length of the CDR3 is 15 residues. The DNA of the CDR3 is TGTGCCAGCACCTATAGTTGGGGGGCTGGAAACACCATATATTTT. Translating gives CASTYSWGAGNTIYF.

The V call is TRBV10-3, the J call TRBJ1-2; no clear D gene. CDR3 length: 14 residues. V was cut by 2 bases and J by 2 bases, with 9 bases left in between. CDR1 is ENHRY, CDR2 SYGVKD, per germline. CDR3 nucleotides: TGTGCCATCAGTGAGCAGGCCGCGAACTATGGCTACACCTTC. Amino acids: CAISEQAANYGYTF.

The genes are TRBV6-5 and TRBJ1-1; 7 bases are a match to TRBD1. The CDR3 length is 14 residues. V was pared by 5 bases and J by 0 bases, with 3 bases of the junction left unmatched. Germline assignment: CDR1 MNHEY and CDR2 SVGAGI. CDR3 sequence reads: CASSPGTVNTEAFF. CDR3 nucleotides: TGTGCCAGCAGTCCCGGGACAGTGAACACTGAAGCTTTCTTT.

The CDR3 here is CASSPTGTAGYEQYF. The CDR3 DNA is TGTGCCAGCAGTCCCACCGGGACAGCGGGCTACGAGCAGTACTTC. V usage is TRBV27 and J usage is TRBJ2-7; D perhaps matches TRBD1 (7 bases). The germline CDR1 and CDR2 sequences are MNHEY and SMNVEV (reference sequence). The CDR3 has 15 residues. Trimming stripped 5 bases from V and 3 bases from J, with 17 bases between.

The chain couples TRBV18 to TRBJ1-5, with TRBD1 identical over 7 bases. Germline CDR1 and CDR2: KGHSH and LQKENI. With 4 bases clipped from V and 4 bases from J, the junction kept 4 bases outside the gene matches. The CDR3 spans 14 residues. The CDR3 sequence: CASSLQGLNQPQHF. Written as DNA, the CDR3 is TGTGCCAGCTCACTACAGGGGCTTAATCAGCCCCAGCATTTT.

This chain links TRBV5-1 with TRBJ2-1; 11 nucleotides agree with TRBD2. V shed 5 bases and J 6 bases; nucleotides not matched to a gene: 7. The CDR3 is made up of 15 amino acids. Germline CDR1 is SGHRS and CDR2 is YFSETQ. CDR3 nucleotide sequence: TGCGCCAGCAGGGCCCTAGCGGGAGGAGGCAATGAGCAGTTCTTC. It encodes CASRALAGGGNEQFF. The variable domain in full, with the rest retrieved from reference TRBV5-1 and TRBJ2-1, is KAGVTQTPRYLIKTRGQQVTLSCSPISGHRSVSWYQQTPGQGLQFLFEYFSETQRNKGNFPGRFSGRQFSNSRSEMNVSTLELGDSALYLCASRALAGGGNEQFFGPGTRLTVL.